This TCR beta chain appears in the sequencing data of a study of regulatory T cells in long-lasting Graves disease. Time point specified: newly diagnosed GD, antithyroid drugs for less than 3 months. Making the TCR library involved RNA that had been extracted from PBMCs. This clonotype was seen a few times. Its cognate antigen is unknown. The DNA is omitted, as the CDR3 cannot be located on it reliably, and the CDR3 follows TCRdb's listing. General study results and limits: Gene preferences differed: TRBV28, TRBJ1-2, TRBJ2-5 in persistent cases.

CDR3 regions were amplified by Arm-PCR using iRepertoire HTBI primers to build TCR beta libraries. TCRdb recomputed calls from the multiplex PCR reads with MiXCR, one row per CDR3 protein. The repertoire includes approximately 440,000 distinct CDR3 sequences, 15% to 20% of them detected once, and 12% sits in the top ten. The germline gives CDR1 LNHDA, CDR2 SQIVND (reference sequence). A total of 12 residues make up the CDR3, ends included. Another study also made use of these data, one on T cells in Graves' hyperthyroidism and ophthalmopathy. This second study notes: Diagnosing involved the use of clinical symptoms, serum thyroxine and TRAb, thyroid ultrasound and orbital computed tomography. Median prediction lead before ophthalmopathy onset was 6.5 months with the model.

The receptor's source is a man between 40 and 49 years old with Graves disease. The specimen was peripheral blood mononuclear cells (PBMCs), collected at new diagnosis, from a patient treated with antithyroid drugs. The chain links TRBV19 to TRBJ2-6. The CDR3 is CASTFGANVLTF.